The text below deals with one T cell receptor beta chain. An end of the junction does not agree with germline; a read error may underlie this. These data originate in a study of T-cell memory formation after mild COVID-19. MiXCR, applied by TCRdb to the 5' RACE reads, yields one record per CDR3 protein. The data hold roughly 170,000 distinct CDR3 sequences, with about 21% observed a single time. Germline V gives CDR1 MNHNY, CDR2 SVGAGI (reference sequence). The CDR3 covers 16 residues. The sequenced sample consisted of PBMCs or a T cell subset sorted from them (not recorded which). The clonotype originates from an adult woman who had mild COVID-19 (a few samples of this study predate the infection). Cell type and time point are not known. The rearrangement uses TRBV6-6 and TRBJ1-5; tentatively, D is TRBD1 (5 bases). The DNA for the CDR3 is TGTGCCAGCAGTTACCAGATTGGGGCTAGCTATCAGCCCCAGCATTTT. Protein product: CASSYQIGASYQPQHF.